This T cell receptor (beta chain) was sequenced in a study of T-cell reconstitution after alpha-beta-depleted transplantation in children. Preparing the TCRbeta library involved the use of unique molecular identifiers. One entry per CDR3 protein results from TCRdb running MiXCR on the PCR reads. The sample carries 700,000 or so distinct CDR3 sequences, approximately 14% recorded once. The CDR3 length is 22 residues. The germline V gene encodes CDR1 SGHRS and CDR2 YFSETQ. V was shortened by 0 bases and J by 6 bases, with 34 bases between the two germline ends. This clonotype came up a few times. The material sequenced was PBMCs, taken before TCRalphabeta/CD19-depleted stem cell transplant. The chain links TRBV5-1 to TRBJ2-1, with D possibly being TRBD1 or TRBD2 (5 bases each). The source is a girl aged 2 to 10 with congenital amegakaryocytic thrombocytopenia, due to receive a stem cell transplant. Here the CDR3 reads CASSLDRARTRSWEQAPNEQFF. In nucleotides, the CDR3 is TGCGCCAGCAGCTTGGATCGCGCTAGGACACGCTCCTGGGAGCAGGCCCCCAATGAGCAGTTCTTC.